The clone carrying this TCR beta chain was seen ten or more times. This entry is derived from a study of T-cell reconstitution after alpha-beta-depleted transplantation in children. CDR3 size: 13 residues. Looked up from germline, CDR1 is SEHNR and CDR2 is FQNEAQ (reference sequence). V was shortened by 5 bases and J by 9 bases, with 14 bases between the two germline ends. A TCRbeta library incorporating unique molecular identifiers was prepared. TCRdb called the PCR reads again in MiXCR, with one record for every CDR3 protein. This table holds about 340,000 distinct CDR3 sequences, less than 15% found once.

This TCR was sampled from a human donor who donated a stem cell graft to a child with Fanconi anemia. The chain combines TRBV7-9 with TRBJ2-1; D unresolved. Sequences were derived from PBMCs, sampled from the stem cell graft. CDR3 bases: TGTGCCAGCAGCGATCCCTGGGTGGGTGAGCAGTTCTTC. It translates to CASSDPWVGEQFF.